The 29 T cell receptor beta chains below all came from one sample that was sequenced in a study of blood T cell repertoires in COVID-19. TCRdb keeps only in-frame clones here, not all; method: immunoSEQ multiplex PCR. The sample yields over 85,000 clones, approximately 90% seen once. The sequenced material came from peripheral blood. These receptors all stem from a human donor with active COVID-19. The donor label of this sample is uncertain.

The chain joins TRBV2 to TRBJ1-1, with TRBD1 matching 7 bases. CDR1 and CDR2 (germline): SNHLY, FYNNEI. The CDR3 length is 11 residues. Trimming at V came to 7 bases and at J to 6 bases, leaving 2 bases not matched to a gene. CDR3 sequence reads: CASIGGAEAFF. As DNA, the CDR3 is TGTGCCAGCATAGGGGGCGCTGAAGCTTTCTTT.

The V gene is TRBV7-9, the J gene TRBJ1-4; maybe TRBD1 (5 bases). CDR1 is SEHNR, CDR2 FQNEAQ, per germline (reference sequence). V shed 4 bases and J shed 10 bases, with 7 bases lying between them. The CDR3 is 11 amino acids. The CDR3 DNA sequence: TGTGCCAGCAGCTACGGGGGAAAACTGTTTTTT. It yields the protein CASSYGGKLFF.

The chain employs TRBV2 and TRBJ2-7; TRBD2 agrees at 10 bases. J gave up 0 bases and V 7 bases, and 6 bases lay outside the gene matches. This CDR3 has 15 amino acids. Germline V lookup: CDR1 SNHLY, CDR2 FYNNEI. CDR3 sequence (DNA): TGTGCCAGCAACCCTAGGACTAGCGGCTCCTACGAGCAGTACTTC. Its translation is CASNPRTSGSYEQYF.

The genes are TRBV9 and TRBJ1-1; 7 bases line up with TRBD1. CDR3 length equals 15 residues. V was clipped by 7 bases and J by 4 bases; unmatched bases: 13. Germline CDR1 SGDLS, CDR2 YYNGEE. The CDR3 DNA reads as TGTGCCAGCTCCACGGCAGGGACAGTAGGCACTGAAGCTTTCTTT. As protein: CASSTAGTVGTEAFF.

The rearrangement uses TRBV5-1 and TRBJ1-1, with D uncertain. Per the germline V gene, CDR1 is SGHRS and CDR2 is YFSETQ. The ends were cut back, 4 bases at V and 1 base at J, with 17 bases in the middle. This CDR3 is built from 16 residues. CDR3 bases: TGCGCCAGCAGCCTAAATAGCGGTGCGGAGAACACTGAAGCTTTCTTT. Amino acids: CASSLNSGAENTEAFF.

This chain joins TRBV27 and TRBJ2-7; no definite D call. Germline CDR1 reads MNHEY; CDR2 reads SMNVEV (reference sequence). V gave up 3 bases and J gave up 0 bases, with 6 bases separating them. This CDR3 has 13 residues. The CDR3 region is CASSLLSSYEQYF. In DNA form, the CDR3 reads TGTGCCAGCAGTTTGCTATCCTCCTACGAGCAGTACTTC.

This clone has just one count. This chain joins TRBV7-6 and TRBJ2-7; TRBD2 aligns across 13 bases. This CDR3 region has 16 residues. The J segment lost 3 bases and the V segment lost 6 bases, leaving 8 bases of the junction unmatched. Germline V lookup: CDR1 SGHVS, CDR2 FNYEAQ. The CDR3 is CASRQETSGGFYEQYF. The CDR3 region has the DNA TGTGCCAGCAGGCAAGAGACTAGCGGGGGGTTCTACGAGCAGTACTTC.

The chain couples TRBV11-3 to TRBJ2-1; D is unclear. CDR3 size: 13 residues. V was clipped by 0 bases and J by 6 bases, with 6 bases between them. The V gene's germline CDR1 is SGHNT and CDR2 YENEEA. In DNA, the CDR3 is TGTGCCAGCAGCTTAGAGCCTAGCAATGAGCAGTTCTTC. Translating it yields CASSLEPSNEQFF.

The CDR3 reads CSVAGYYEQYF. The CDR3 DNA reads as TGCAGTGTGGCGGGGTATTACGAGCAGTACTTC. V usage is TRBV20-1 and J usage is TRBJ2-7; tentatively, D is TRBD2 (6 bases). V lost 7 bases and J 4 bases, leaving 11 bases between the germline ends. The germline V gene has CDR1 DFQATT and CDR2 SNEGSKA (reference sequence). The CDR3 consists of 11 residues.

This chain joins TRBV6-5 and TRBJ2-1; TRBD2 is a possible D gene (7 bases). Germline V gene sequence: CDR1 MNHEY, CDR2 SVGAGI. V gave up 5 bases and J gave up 5 bases, with 16 bases separating them. The CDR3 is made up of 15 amino acids. The CDR3 DNA follows: TGTGCCAGCAGTCGAGGGGGGGCTCAGAACAATGAGCAGTTCTTC. This codes for CASSRGGAQNNEQFF.

The chain employs TRBV20-1 and TRBJ1-1; possibly TRBD1 for D (5 bases). V dropped 3 bases and J dropped 4 bases, with 12 bases sitting between them. Germline V gene data show CDR1 as DFQATT and CDR2 as SNEGSKA (reference sequence). The CDR3 has 13 residues. The CDR3 DNA reads TGCAGTGCTAGTTACCAGGGAGGCACTGAAGCTTTCTTT. It codes for CSASYQGGTEAFF.

The genes are TRBV11-2 and TRBJ2-6; 7 bases align to TRBD1. Trimming removed 5 bases from V and 1 base from J; junction bases left unmatched: 11. This CDR3 has 18 amino acids. Germline V CDR1 and CDR2: SGHAT, FQNNGV. As DNA, the CDR3 is TGTGCCAGCAGCCTTTGGCCGGGACAGACTTCTGGGGCCAACGTCCTGACTTTC. Amino acid sequence: CASSLWPGQTSGANVLTF.

This chain joins TRBV6-6 and TRBJ2-1; TRBD1 matches at 7 bases. Per germline, CDR1 MNHNY and CDR2 SVGAGI (reference sequence). This CDR3 spans 15 amino acids. V gave up 5 bases and J gave up 2 bases; unmatched junction bases: 6. This chain's CDR3 is CASSGGQEPYNEQFF. The CDR3 DNA follows: TGTGCCAGCAGTGGCGGACAGGAGCCCTACAATGAGCAGTTCTTC.

About this clone itself: A junction end diverges from the germline sequence, so it may reflect a read error. The chain joins TRBV6-5 to TRBJ2-5; a possible D gene is TRBD1 (6 bases). The CDR3 has 12 residues. From germline, CDR1 is MNHEY and CDR2 SVGAGI. The CDR3 coding sequence is TGTGCCAGCAGTAGCACGGACAGAAACCTTCACTTC. Translated, it gives CASSSTDRNLHF.

This clone was recorded once. This chain joins TRBV19 and TRBJ1-1, with a tentative D call TRBD1 (5 bases). The CDR3 contains 15 residues. Per the germline V gene, CDR1 is LNHDA and CDR2 is SQIVND (reference sequence). Trimming stripped 8 bases from V and 1 base from J, with 17 bases between. As DNA, the CDR3 is TGTGCCAGTCAACAGGCGGCATCCTCGAACACTGAAGCTTTCTTT. This encodes CASQQAASSNTEAFF. The complete variable domain, with remaining parts taken from reference TRBV19 and TRBJ1-1, reads DGGITQSPKYLFRKEGQNVTLSCEQNLNHDAMYWYRQDPGQGLRLIYYSQIVNDFQKGDIAEGYSVSREKKESFPLTVTSAQKNPTAFYLCASQQAASSNTEAFFGQGTRLTVV.

The chain links TRBV11-2 to TRBJ2-7, with 12 bases that match TRBD2. J gave up 0 bases and V 1 base, and 7 bases lay outside the gene matches. The CDR3 sequence is 18 residues long. Looked up from germline, CDR1 is SGHAT and CDR2 is FQNNGV. The CDR3 DNA is TGTGCCAGCAGCTTAGGACTAGCGGGGGCATTCTACTCCTACGAGCAGTACTTC. Amino acid sequence: CASSLGLAGAFYSYEQYF. The full variable domain, with the rest looked up from reference TRBV11-2 and TRBJ2-7, is EAGVAQSPRYKIIEKRQSVAFWCNPISGHATLYWYQQILGQGPKLLIQFQNNGVVDDSQLPKDRFSAERLKGVDSTLKIQPAKLEDSAVYLCASSLGLAGAFYSYEQYFGPGTRLTVT.

This clone was counted once. The CDR3 region has the DNA TGTGCCAGCAGTTCGACAAGGGATACGCAGTATTTT. Protein product: CASSSTRDTQYF. The chain links TRBV6-5 to TRBJ2-3; D not certain. The CDR3 is made up of 12 amino acids. Germline V gene sequence: CDR1 MNHEY, CDR2 SVGAGI. The V end lost 4 bases, the J end lost 6 bases, and 8 bases lay between the germline ends.

This clone was picked up one time. The V call is TRBV5-1, the J call TRBJ1-4, with TRBD1 matching over 8 bases. The CDR3 length is 15 residues. Germline lookup yields CDR1 SGHRS and CDR2 YFSETQ. V shed 0 bases and J 7 bases; nucleotides not matched to a gene: 5. CDR3 sequence reads: CASSLGQGLSEKLFF. DNA for the CDR3: TGCGCCAGCAGCTTGGGACAGGGGTTAAGTGAAAAACTGTTTTTT.

The V and J genes are TRBV7-2 and TRBJ2-7, with D perhaps TRBD1 (5 bases). The CDR3 contains 15 residues. The V and J ends lost 1 base and 7 bases respectively, with 17 bases between them. Per germline, CDR1 SGHTA and CDR2 FQGNSA. CDR3 loop: CASSLEGRVIGEQYF. The CDR3 nucleotides are TGTGCCAGCAGCTTAGAAGGCAGGGTTATCGGAGAGCAGTACTTC.

V and J are TRBV28 and TRBJ2-7, with 9 bases aligning to TRBD1. The ends lost 6 bases at V and 3 bases at J; junction bases unmatched: 0. Germline CDR1 MDHEN, CDR2 SYDVKM. The CDR3 contains 12 residues. The CDR3 loop is CASRTGGYEQYF. The CDR3 DNA reads as TGTGCCAGCAGGACAGGGGGCTACGAGCAGTACTTC.

The chain carries TRBV2 and TRBJ2-1, with TRBD2 matching 15 bases. Per the germline V gene, CDR1 is SNHLY and CDR2 is FYNNEI. The trim removed 5 bases at V and 0 bases at J, leaving 8 bases unmatched. This CDR3 contains 19 residues. CDR3 region: CASSSKGLAGGGSYNEQFF. For the CDR3, the DNA is TGTGCCAGCAGTTCCAAGGGACTAGCGGGGGGCGGCTCCTACAATGAGCAGTTCTTC.

This chain joins TRBV9 and TRBJ1-2; 7 nucleotides align to TRBD1. The junction had 7 bases not matched to a gene; V was cut back by 3 bases and J by 8 bases. This CDR3 is built from 13 residues. Germline V lookup: CDR1 SGDLS, CDR2 YYNGEE. CDR3 coding DNA: TGTGCCAGCAGCGCGACAGGGTGGGTCGGCTACACCTTC. As protein: CASSATGWVGYTF.

V is TRBV6-2 or TRBV6-3 and J is TRBJ2-3, with 11 bases identical to TRBD2. Trimming cost V 2 bases and J 2 bases; bases outside gene matches: 12. This CDR3 comprises 19 residues. The germline gives CDR1 MNHEY, CDR2 SVGEGT. The CDR3 region has the DNA TGTGCCAGCAGTTACGCGATAGCGGGGGGGCCGACTCCCACAGATACGCAGTATTTT. Translating gives CASSYAIAGGPTPTDTQYF.

This clone has a handful of counts. The V call is TRBV7-2, the J call TRBJ2-7; D gene unclear. This CDR3 comprises 12 residues. V lost 4 bases and J lost 3, with 7 bases in between. Germline V gene lookup returns CDR1 SGHTA and CDR2 FQGNSA. CDR3: CASSSNIYEQYF. The CDR3 nucleotides are TGTGCCAGCAGCTCGAACATCTACGAGCAGTACTTC.

The V and J genes are TRBV28 and TRBJ1-5; no clear D gene. Germline lookup yields CDR1 MDHEN and CDR2 SYDVKM. Trimming shortened V by 2 bases and J by 7 bases, and 12 bases separated the two germline ends. This CDR3 has 14 amino acids. The CDR3 sequence: CASSLRRVTQPQHF. The CDR3 DNA sequence: TGTGCCAGCAGTTTAAGGAGGGTGACACAGCCCCAGCATTTT.

This clone appeared once. The rearrangement links TRBV5-6 to TRBJ1-2; 9 nucleotides line up with TRBD1. The junction had 3 bases not matched to a gene; V was cut back by 4 bases and J by 2 bases. The CDR3 extends over 14 amino acids. Germline V gives CDR1 SGHDT, CDR2 YYEEEE. CDR3 amino acids: CASSLGTGNYGYTF. In nucleotides, the CDR3 is TGTGCCAGCAGCCTCGGGACAGGGAACTATGGCTACACCTTC.

This clone was counted a few times. The V and J genes are TRBV6-1 and TRBJ1-5, with D possibly being TRBD1 (6 bases). V was cut by 1 base and J by 6 bases, with 16 bases left in between. The CDR3 loop spans 16 amino acids. Germline V gene data show CDR1 as MNHNS and CDR2 as SASEGT. DNA for the CDR3: TGTGCCAGCAGTGAAGGGGAGTTGACAGGCTTTCAGCCCCAGCATTTT. Amino acids: CASSEGELTGFQPQHF.

This chain links TRBV2 with TRBJ2-1; possibly TRBD2 for D (6 bases). The CDR3 loop spans 18 amino acids. Germline V CDR1 and CDR2: SNHLY, FYNNEI. Trimming took 0 bases from V and 0 from J, leaving 15 bases between them. In nucleotides, the CDR3 is TGTGCCAGCAGTGAAGCGCTTCTAGCGCTGAGCTCCTACAATGAGCAGTTCTTC. It translates to CASSEALLALSSYNEQFF. Full variable domain (rest looked up from reference TRBV2 and TRBJ2-1): EPEVTQTPSHQVTQMGQEVILRCVPISNHLYFYWYRQILGQKVEFLVSFYNNEISEKSEIFDDQFSVERPDGSNFTLKIRSTKLEDSAMYFCASSEALLALSSYNEQFFGPGTRLTVL.

This clone was seen only once. CDR3 loop: CASRPGTRETQYF. The CDR3 DNA follows: TGCGCCAGCAGGCCCGGGACTAGAGAGACCCAGTACTTC. The chain carries TRBV5-1 and TRBJ2-5, with 8 bases identical to TRBD2. CDR1 is SGHRS and CDR2 is YFSETQ in the germline V gene. Trimming took 5 bases from V and 4 from J; bases not matched to a gene: 4. This CDR3 is built from 13 residues.